This record looks at one TCR beta chain sequence and its context. The data were taken from a study of cytomegalovirus exposure and HLA in healthy donors. Researchers ran the PCR with 60 Vbeta and 13 Jbeta primers. Sequencing was performed with immunoSEQ multiplex PCR; in TCRdb, only in-frame clones are kept and a portion is missing. The repertoire holds more than 100,000 clones, 80% seen once, with around 8% in the top ten. The source of this sequence is a female donor in good health and CMV-seropositive. The sample consisted of PBMCs.

DNA of the CDR3: TGTGTCAGAAGCTTAGGCGGGACAGGGGAGGAAAAACTGTTTTTT. It encodes CVRSLGGTGEEKLFF. The chain uses TRBV7-5 and TRBJ1-4; the table's D gene call, TRBD1, was not cross checked with the DNA. TRBV7-5 is a recognized pseudogene. The CDR3 extends over 15 amino acids.